These 30 T cell receptor beta chains originate from one sample sequenced in a study of spatial heterogeneity in lung cancer. TCRdb re-analysed the 5' RACE reads in MiXCR, keeping a single row per CDR3 protein. The sample lists 50,000 to 65,000 distinct CDR3 sequences, roughly 6.5% occurring once. Documented time point: sample taken at primary tumor resection. From tumor, nontumor lung or frozen PBMC, whole RNA was taken unsorted for sequencing. Material: PBMCs, obtained at surgery. All receptors derive from a female donor with early-stage non-small cell lung cancer.

This clonotype was detected many times. The V call is TRBV5-5, the J call TRBJ2-5; D is undetermined. Germline V gene lookup returns CDR1 SGHKS and CDR2 YYEKEE (reference sequence). V lost 10 bases and J 5 bases, leaving 12 bases between the germline ends. This CDR3 region has 11 residues. CDR3 nucleotides: TGTGCCTCCCGGTCGGTGGAGACCCAGTACTTC. Protein: CASRSVETQYF.

At least ten counts were recorded for this clonotype. J is TRBJ2-7 and V is TRBV28, with a possible D match to TRBD2 (6 bases). Between the trimmed V and J ends, which lost 4 bases and 0 bases, there was a span of 16 bases. This CDR3 region has 16 residues. Germline V gene data show CDR1 as MDHEN and CDR2 as SYDVKM. CDR3 protein: CASSSPRDGSSYEQYF. CDR3 nucleotides: TGTGCCAGCAGTTCTCCCCGGGACGGGAGCTCCTACGAGCAGTACTTC.

This clonotype was seen repeatedly, ten times or more. The CDR3 DNA follows: TGCGCCAGCAGTGAGTATAGACAGGGGAGAAACGAGCAGTACTTC. It codes for CASSEYRQGRNEQYF. V gene TRBV10-1 combines with J gene TRBJ2-7, with TRBD1 matching 8 bases. CDR1 WNHNN and CDR2 SYGVQD come from the germline V gene (reference sequence). This CDR3 has 15 residues. The trim removed 1 base at V and 5 bases at J, leaving 7 bases unmatched.

This clonotype appeared many times. The rearrangement joins TRBV9 to TRBJ2-2; D call uncertain. V lost 4 bases and J lost 4, with 14 bases in between. In germline, CDR1 is SGDLS, CDR2 YYNGEE. CDR3 length: 15 amino acids. The CDR3 is CASSPWWSITGELFF. The DNA for the CDR3 is TGTGCCAGCAGCCCCTGGTGGTCTATCACCGGGGAGCTGTTTTTT.

The chain links TRBV6-1 to TRBJ1-1; D is undetermined. V was trimmed by 0 bases and J by 7 bases, leaving 9 bases between them. Germline values: CDR1 MNHNS, CDR2 SASEGT. The CDR3 has 13 amino acids. The CDR3 DNA sequence: TGTGCCAGCAGTGAAGCGAAGGGTATTGAAGCTTTCTTT. Translation gives CASSEAKGIEAFF.

This clonotype was counted many times. The V gene is TRBV5-1, the J gene TRBJ1-1; D is perhaps TRBD1 (5 bases). Germline-derived CDR1 and CDR2 are SGHRS and YFSETQ. The CDR3 extends over 13 amino acids. Trimming removed 4 bases at V and 2 bases at J, with 9 bases between. CDR3 DNA: TGCGCCAGCAGCAACAGGATAAACACTGAAGCTTTCTTT. It encodes CASSNRINTEAFF.

This clonotype was recorded many times. DNA for the CDR3: TGTGCCAGCAGTTTAGGGGCAGGGAATACGCAGTATTTT. It specifies CASSLGAGNTQYF. J is TRBJ2-3 and V is TRBV28; D might be TRBD1 (5 bases). V shed 2 bases and J shed 7 bases, with 10 bases lying between them. There are 13 residues in the CDR3. Germline CDR1 and CDR2: MDHEN and SYDVKM.

The sample holds many counts of this clonotype. CDR3 residues: CASSLAPYNEQFF. Written as DNA, the CDR3 is TGTGCCAGCAGTTTAGCTCCCTACAATGAGCAGTTCTTC. The rearrangement joins TRBV28 to TRBJ2-1; the D is unclear. The CDR3 is 13 residues long. Germline lookup yields CDR1 MDHEN and CDR2 SYDVKM. V was shortened by 2 bases and J by 2 bases, with 4 bases between the two germline ends.

This clonotype showed up just a few times. This sequence joins TRBV18 and TRBJ1-1; no reliable D call. The CDR3 has 13 amino acids. Looked up from germline, CDR1 is KGHSH and CDR2 is LQKENI. Trimming left V 1 base short and J 4 bases short, with 7 bases between. The CDR3 spells CASSPQVATEAFF. Written as DNA, the CDR3 is TGTGCCAGCTCACCACAGGTTGCCACTGAAGCTTTCTTT.

This clonotype was seen at least ten times. The chain joins TRBV19 to TRBJ1-2; D not resolved. Between the trimmed V and J ends, which lost 7 bases and 3 bases, there was a span of 9 bases. CDR3 length: 12 residues. Germline CDR1 reads LNHDA; CDR2 reads SQIVND (reference sequence). The CDR3 reads CASNAADYGYTF. The CDR3 DNA reads as TGTGCCAGTAACGCAGCCGACTATGGCTACACCTTC.

This chain joins TRBV7-9 and TRBJ1-2; a possible D gene is TRBD1 (5 bases). The V gene lost 4 bases and the J gene lost 8 bases, with 14 bases spanning the gap. The CDR3 length is 13 residues. CDR1 SEHNR and CDR2 FQNEAQ come from the germline V gene (reference sequence). The CDR3 sequence: CASSSTGAGGYTF. The CDR3 bases are TGTGCCAGCAGCTCTACCGGGGCAGGCGGCTACACCTTC. The full variable domain, in which reference TRBV7-9 and TRBJ1-2 provide the parts outside the CDR3, is DTGVSQNPRHKITKRGQNVTFRCDPISEHNRLYWYRQTLGQGPEFLTYFQNEAQLEKSRLLSDRFSAERPKGSFSTLEIQRTEQGDSAMYLCASSSTGAGGYTFGSGTRLTVV.

This clonotype was seen a handful of times. The gene calls are TRBV5-1 and TRBJ2-1; D is ambiguous. The CDR3 has 12 amino acids. Trimming took off 4 bases at V and 7 bases at J, with 9 bases between the two ends. Germline-derived CDR1 and CDR2 are SGHRS and YFSETQ. The CDR3 DNA sequence: TGCGCCAGCAGCCCGGACGGGAATGAGCAGTTCTTC. This encodes CASSPDGNEQFF.

This clonotype has ten or more counts. The genes are TRBV11-2 and TRBJ2-2, with D perhaps matching TRBD1 (6 bases). The CDR3 has 13 residues. CDR1 is SGHAT and CDR2 is FQNNGV in the germline V gene. V lost 5 bases and J 4 bases, leaving 8 bases between the germline ends. DNA for the CDR3: TGTGCCAGCAGCGGGGGCCGCACCGGGGAGCTGTTTTTT. Translated, it gives CASSGGRTGELFF.

This clonotype was recorded many times. The chain couples TRBV18 to TRBJ1-4; no definite D call. Germline V lookup: CDR1 KGHSH, CDR2 LQKENI. The CDR3 contains 15 residues. V was clipped by 3 bases and J by 5 bases, with 13 bases between them. The CDR3 nucleotides read TGTGCCAGCTCACCGTCGGGCAGTCAAAATGAAAAACTGTTTTTT. This sequence encodes CASSPSGSQNEKLFF. Looking up the rest from reference TRBV18 and TRBJ1-4 gives the full variable domain: NAGVMQNPRHLVRRRGQEARLRCSPMKGHSHVYWYRQLPEEGLKFMVYLQKENIIDESGMPKERFSAEFPKEGPSILRIQQVVRGDSAAYFCASSPSGSQNEKLFFGSGTQLSVL.

V usage is TRBV7-8 and J usage is TRBJ1-1; D is uncertain. This CDR3 contains 16 residues. Germline assignment: CDR1 SGHVS and CDR2 FQNEAQ. V was trimmed by 1 base and J by 0 bases, leaving 12 bases between them. The CDR3 DNA sequence: TGTGCCAGCAGCTTAGAGGCAGGTGGAATGAACACTGAAGCTTTCTTT. This gives the protein CASSLEAGGMNTEAFF.

In this sample, this clonotype turned up a few times. V and J are TRBV7-9 and TRBJ1-5; 7 bases agree with TRBD1. The CDR3 is 15 amino acids. Trimming removed 2 bases from V and 3 bases from J; junction bases left unmatched: 4. In germline, CDR1 is SEHNR, CDR2 FQNEAQ (reference sequence). The CDR3 coding sequence is TGTGCCAGCAGCTTAACAACAGGGGTCAATCAGCCCCAGCATTTT. Amino acids: CASSLTTGVNQPQHF.

In this sample, this clonotype turned up many times. V and J are TRBV11-3 and TRBJ2-2; tentative D call: TRBD1 (5 bases). The CDR3 sequence is 15 residues long. Deletions cut 5 bases from V and 1 base from J, with 11 bases between. CDR1 is SGHNT, CDR2 YENEEA, per germline. The CDR3 region has the DNA TGTGCCAGCAGCCGTTCGACAGTGAACACCGGGGAGCTGTTTTTT. It encodes CASSRSTVNTGELFF.

This clonotype was observed at least ten times. The rearrangement uses TRBV28 and TRBJ2-7; weak D call: TRBD2 (6 bases). Per the germline V gene, CDR1 is MDHEN and CDR2 is SYDVKM. CDR3 length equals 14 residues. The germline V and J ends were trimmed by 2 bases and 6 bases, with 14 bases remaining between them. CDR3 protein: CASSLTGGLPEQYF. In DNA, the CDR3 is TGTGCCAGCAGTTTAACCGGAGGGCTCCCCGAGCAGTACTTC.

This clonotype was recorded at least ten times. The chain recombines TRBV2 with TRBJ2-6, with D hard to call. Trimming removed 3 bases at V and 1 base at J, with 10 bases between. Germline V gene sequence: CDR1 SNHLY, CDR2 FYNNEI. The CDR3 is made up of 16 amino acids. The CDR3 protein is CASSDNRLSGANVLTF. CDR3 DNA sequence: TGTGCCAGCAGTGATAACCGCTTATCTGGGGCCAACGTCCTGACTTTC.

This clonotype was seen many times. This rearrangement joins TRBV7-2 to TRBJ1-4; 7 bases agree with TRBD1. Germline lookup yields CDR1 SGHTA and CDR2 FQGNSA. With 1 base clipped from V and 4 bases from J, the junction kept 9 bases outside the gene matches. CDR3 size: 17 residues. The CDR3, as DNA: TGTGCCAGCAGCTTAGGTGTCCAAGGGGGCGGTAATGAAAAACTGTTTTTT. As protein: CASSLGVQGGGNEKLFF.

In its sample, this clonotype was seen many times. This chain uses TRBV7-2 with TRBJ1-1, with TRBD1 as a possible D gene (6 bases). V lost 3 bases and J lost 3, with 11 bases in between. The germline CDR1 and CDR2 sequences are SGHTA and FQGNSA. The CDR3 loop spans 14 amino acids. CDR3 bases: TGTGCCAGCAGCTTCCAGGGGCTTGACACTGAAGCTTTCTTT. Its protein product is CASSFQGLDTEAFF. Looking up the rest from reference TRBV7-2 and TRBJ1-1 gives the full variable domain: GAGVSQSPSNKVTEKGKDVELRCDPISGHTALYWYRQSLGQGLEFLIYFQGNSAPDKSGLPSDRFSAERTGGSVSTLTIQRTQQEDSAVYLCASSFQGLDTEAFFGQGTRLTVV.

This clonotype was seen repeatedly, ten times or more. V gene TRBV9 combines with J gene TRBJ1-6; D unresolved. V dropped 0 bases and J dropped 10 bases, with 14 bases sitting between them. The CDR3 runs 15 residues. CDR1 is SGDLS, CDR2 YYNGEE, per germline. The CDR3 spells CASSVGSSSSSPLHF. CDR3 DNA sequence: TGTGCCAGCAGCGTAGGGAGCAGTTCGTCCTCACCCCTCCACTTT.

This clonotype was detected many times. The V call is TRBV3-1, the J call TRBJ2-1; D possibly matches TRBD1 or TRBD2 (5 bases each). The CDR3 consists of 12 residues. CDR1 is LGHDT, CDR2 YNNKEL, per germline (reference sequence). V was pared by 4 bases and J by 13 bases, with 14 bases between. The DNA of the CDR3 is TGTGCCAGCAGCCTTCTCCGGGACCGCCAGTTCTTC. Residues: CASSLLRDRQFF.

This clonotype was seen many times. J is TRBJ2-3 and V is TRBV2, with 11 bases fitting TRBD2. CDR3 length: 15 amino acids. Trimming took 7 bases from V and 0 from J; bases not matched to a gene: 3. In germline, CDR1 is SNHLY, CDR2 FYNNEI. The CDR3 DNA reads as TGTGCCAGCAAAGGGACTAGCGGTAGCACAGATACGCAGTATTTT. Translation: CASKGTSGSTDTQYF. The variable domain in full, completed from reference TRBV2 and TRBJ2-3, reads EPEVTQTPSHQVTQMGQEVILRCVPISNHLYFYWYRQILGQKVEFLVSFYNNEISEKSEIFDDQFSVERPDGSNFTLKIRSTKLEDSAMYFCASKGTSGSTDTQYFGPGTRLTVL.

This clonotype was detected ten times or more. The chain has TRBV20-1 and TRBJ1-5; TRBD1 matches 9 bases. The germline CDR1 and CDR2 sequences are DFQATT and SNEGSKA (reference sequence). V shed 6 bases and J 2 bases; nucleotides not matched to a gene: 8. This CDR3 spans 15 amino acids. Here the CDR3 reads CSARDRVGGNQPQHF. DNA for the CDR3: TGCAGTGCCAGGGACAGGGTCGGCGGCAATCAGCCCCAGCATTTT.

The sample holds a few counts of this clonotype. The genes are TRBV20-1 and TRBJ1-6; D may be TRBD1 (5 bases). The CDR3 covers 18 residues. Looked up from germline, CDR1 is DFQATT and CDR2 is SNEGSKA (reference sequence). V was clipped by 0 bases and J by 0 bases, with 15 bases between them. The CDR3 loop reads CSARDQARVSSYNSPLHF. Here the CDR3 DNA reads TGCAGTGCTAGAGATCAAGCCAGGGTGAGCTCCTATAATTCACCCCTCCACTTT.

This clonotype came up a few times. Sequence at one end of the junction differs from germline and may be a read error. CDR3: CAGSGQRTGELFF. For the CDR3, the DNA is TGTGCCGGCAGTGGGCAGCGCACCGGGGAGCTGTTTTTT. The chain employs TRBV2 and TRBJ2-2; D unclear. Germline loops: CDR1 SNHLY, CDR2 FYNNEI. The CDR3 loop spans 13 amino acids. The variable domain in full, with the rest retrieved from reference TRBV2 and TRBJ2-2, is EPEVTQTPSHQVTQMGQEVILRCVPISNHLYFYWYRQILGQKVEFLVSFYNNEISEKSEIFDDQFSVERPDGSNFTLKIRSTKLEDSAMYFCAGSGQRTGELFFGEGSRLTVL.

This clonotype was seen at least ten times. This chain connects TRBV28 to TRBJ2-1; D call uncertain. CDR3 length: 11 residues. The V end lost 2 bases, the J end lost 8 bases, and 4 bases lay between the germline ends. CDR1 is MDHEN and CDR2 is SYDVKM in the germline V gene. CDR3 in amino acids: CASSLRDEQFF. For the CDR3, the DNA is TGTGCCAGCAGTTTACGGGATGAGCAGTTCTTC.

With respect to this clonotype: It is likely a read error, because the conserved phenylalanine at the end of the CDR3 is missing. This chain joins TRBV6-2 or TRBV6-3 and TRBJ1-5, with D perhaps matching TRBD1 (5 bases). Trimming removed 2 bases from V and 7 bases from J, with 12 bases in between. The CDR3 is 14 residues long. Germline V gene lookup returns CDR1 MNHEY and CDR2 SVGEGT. Written as DNA, the CDR3 is TGTGCCAGCAGTTACATGGGACCGGACCAGCCCCAGCATCTT. Its translation is CASSYMGPDQPQHL.

This chain links TRBV20-1 with TRBJ2-5, with no clear D. The CDR3 extends over 12 amino acids. Germline V gene sequence: CDR1 DFQATT, CDR2 SNEGSKA (reference sequence). Between the trimmed V and J ends, which lost 8 bases and 5 bases, there was a span of 15 bases. The CDR3 loop reads CSLDNLSETQYF. The CDR3 DNA reads as TGCAGTCTAGACAACCTAAGCGAGACCCAGTACTTC.